This entry lists 25 T cell receptor beta chains sequenced from one sample in a study of blood T cell repertoires in COVID-19. Libraries were prepared by immunoSEQ multiplex PCR; TCRdb keeps only in-frame clonotypes and omits some of them. The sample contains about 290,000 clones, about nine tenths of which appear only once. Sequencing was done on a sample of peripheral blood. The receptors shown here come from a woman between 40 and 50 years old who had recovered from COVID-19.

V gene TRBV5-4 combines with J gene TRBJ1-2; TRBD1 aligns across 8 bases. The CDR3 loop spans 17 amino acids. The J segment lost 4 bases and the V segment lost 1 base, leaving 12 bases of the junction unmatched. From germline, CDR1 is SGHNT and CDR2 YYREEE (reference sequence). The CDR3 protein is CASSLWGTGRGAYGYTF. CDR3 nucleotides: TGTGCCAGCAGCTTGTGGGGGACAGGCCGAGGGGCCTATGGCTACACCTTC.

This rearrangement joins TRBV28 to TRBJ2-1, with 12 bases lining up with TRBD2. Germline V lookup: CDR1 MDHEN, CDR2 SYDVKM. CDR3 size: 15 residues. J gave up 6 bases and V 4 bases, and 4 bases lay outside the gene matches. The CDR3 loop reads CASSSGLAGSNEQFF. The CDR3 DNA follows: TGTGCCAGCAGTTCCGGACTAGCGGGAAGCAATGAGCAGTTCTTC. Drawing the rest from reference TRBV28 and TRBJ2-1, the complete variable domain is DVKVTQSSRYLVKRTGEKVFLECVQDMDHENMFWYRQDPGLGLRLIYFSYDVKMKEKGDIPEGYSVSREKKERFSLILESASTNQTSMYLCASSSGLAGSNEQFFGPGTRLTVL.

On this clone itself: Distinct nucleotide sequences in the sample also encode this CDR3. The chain has TRBV19 and TRBJ1-6; maybe TRBD1 (5 bases). V lost 6 bases, J lost 0 bases, and 6 bases lay in between. The CDR3 sequence is 14 residues long. Germline V gives CDR1 LNHDA, CDR2 SQIVND (reference sequence). The CDR3 sequence is CASRGGSYNSPLHF. CDR3 nucleotides: TGTGCCAGTAGGGGGGGCTCCTATAATTCACCCCTCCACTTT.

The V call is TRBV28, the J call TRBJ1-5; D is perhaps TRBD1 (6 bases). CDR3 length: 12 residues. Trimming took 7 bases from V and 8 from J, leaving 12 bases between them. Germline V CDR1 and CDR2: MDHEN, SYDVKM. The CDR3 loop is CASNIQGKPQHF. CDR3 coding DNA: TGTGCCAGCAACATACAGGGAAAGCCCCAGCATTTT.

The chain links TRBV24-1 to TRBJ2-3; weak D call: TRBD1 (5 bases). Trimming removed 11 bases from V and 1 base from J, with 15 bases in between. This CDR3 has 14 residues. CDR1 and CDR2 from the germline V gene are KGHDR and SFDVKD. As DNA, the CDR3 is TGTGCCAGCTCAAAGGGGATCGGCACAGATACGCAGTATTTT. Amino acids: CASSKGIGTDTQYF.

The gene calls are TRBV11-3 and TRBJ1-2; D is ambiguous. V was pared by 6 bases and J by 4 bases, with 12 bases between. Germline V gives CDR1 SGHNT, CDR2 YENEEA. CDR3 length: 13 residues. CDR3 in DNA: TGTGCCAGCAGTACATGGGCCCTCTATGGCTACACCTTC. This translates into CASSTWALYGYTF.

This clone has a single count. V and J are TRBV16 and TRBJ1-1; the D gene is possibly TRBD1 (5 bases). This CDR3 spans 14 amino acids. The V gene lost 3 bases and the J gene lost 1 base, with 9 bases spanning the gap. Germline V gene sequence: CDR1 KGHSY, CDR2 FQNENV. Written as DNA, the CDR3 is TGTGCCAGCAGCCACGACAGAAAGAACACTGAAGCTTTCTTT. It specifies CASSHDRKNTEAFF.

The chain employs TRBV5-1 and TRBJ2-1, with D maybe TRBD2 (6 bases). V was trimmed by 0 bases and J by 7 bases, leaving 14 bases between them. This CDR3 contains 15 residues. Germline CDR1 and CDR2: SGHRS and YFSETQ. CDR3 amino acids: CASSLGGTSNNEQFF. CDR3 in DNA: TGCGCCAGCAGCTTGGGCGGGACCTCTAATAATGAGCAGTTCTTC.

The CDR3 sequence is CASGREPGNEQFF. The CDR3 DNA reads TGTGCCAGCGGGCGGGAGCCGGGGAATGAGCAGTTCTTC. The chain carries TRBV6-6 and TRBJ2-1; 7 nucleotides agree with TRBD2. Trimming took 8 bases from V and 7 from J; bases not matched to a gene: 8. The CDR3 covers 13 residues. Germline V lookup: CDR1 MNHNY, CDR2 SVGAGI (reference sequence).

The gene calls are TRBV9 and TRBJ2-2; TRBD2 matches at 9 bases. Germline CDR1 and CDR2: SGDLS and YYNGEE. Trimming at V came to 0 bases and at J to 4 bases, leaving 4 bases not matched to a gene. CDR3 length equals 16 residues. CDR3 residues: CASSVEAGGRTGELFF. The CDR3 nucleotides are TGTGCCAGCAGCGTAGAAGCGGGAGGTCGCACCGGGGAGCTGTTTTTT.

V and J are TRBV7-9 and TRBJ2-1, with 12 nucleotides matching TRBD2. This CDR3 has 17 residues. Germline V lookup: CDR1 SEHNR, CDR2 FQNEAQ (reference sequence). V lost 8 bases and J lost 1; bases outside the gene matches: 9. In DNA, the CDR3 is TGTGCCAGCGGGGGGCTAGCGGGAGGGTATTCCTACAATGAGCAGTTCTTC. Translation gives CASGGLAGGYSYNEQFF.

J is TRBJ2-3 and V is TRBV4-1; D is ambiguous. Germline V gene sequence: CDR1 MGHRA, CDR2 YSYEKL. Trimming left V 4 bases short and J 0 bases short, with 11 bases between. CDR3 size: 15 residues. The CDR3 sequence is CASSRVPQSTDTQYF. DNA for the CDR3: TGCGCCAGCAGCCGTGTACCACAGAGCACAGATACGCAGTATTTT.

This chain joins TRBV27 and TRBJ1-2, with 9 bases fitting TRBD1. Germline loops: CDR1 MNHEY, CDR2 SMNVEV (reference sequence). Trimming removed 4 bases from V and 4 bases from J; junction bases left unmatched: 13. The length of the CDR3 is 17 residues. This CDR3 is CASSYTWTGDFSYGYTF. The DNA for the CDR3 is TGTGCCAGCAGTTATACCTGGACAGGGGATTTCAGCTATGGCTACACCTTC.

The chain uses TRBV5-1 and TRBJ2-7; a possible D gene is TRBD2 (6 bases). CDR1 and CDR2 from the germline V gene are SGHRS and YFSETQ. The CDR3 has 14 residues. V lost 4 bases and J 0 bases, leaving 11 bases between the germline ends. The CDR3 region has the DNA TGCGCCAGCAGCGTAATCGGGAGCTCCTACGAGCAGTACTTC. Protein: CASSVIGSSYEQYF. Variable domain in full (rest from reference TRBV5-1 and TRBJ2-7): KAGVTQTPRYLIKTRGQQVTLSCSPISGHRSVSWYQQTPGQGLQFLFEYFSETQRNKGNFPGRFSGRQFSNSRSEMNVSTLELGDSALYLCASSVIGSSYEQYFGPGTRLTVT.

This chain uses TRBV28 with TRBJ1-2, with a weak D call TRBD1 (5 bases). Germline V CDR1 and CDR2: MDHEN, SYDVKM. This CDR3 is 21 amino acids long. The ends were cut back, 2 bases at V and 4 bases at J, with 32 bases in the middle. DNA for the CDR3: TGTGCCAGCAGTTTACTTCCCCCCCGTCCTTCTCGAGCAGGGTCGGGCTATGGCTACACCTTC. It encodes CASSLLPPRPSRAGSGYGYTF.

This chain links TRBV6-2 or TRBV6-3 with TRBJ2-7; maybe TRBD1 (5 bases). The V gene's germline CDR1 is MNHEY and CDR2 SVGEGT. The CDR3 loop spans 12 amino acids. With 3 bases removed from V and 5 bases from J, the gap between germline ends came to 8 bases. The CDR3 DNA reads TGTGCCAGCAGTTATGGCAGGGACGAGCAGTACTTC. Translation: CASSYGRDEQYF.

The chain employs TRBV2 and TRBJ2-5, with D perhaps matching TRBD2 (5 bases). This CDR3 comprises 12 residues. Germline CDR1 and CDR2: SNHLY and FYNNEI. V dropped 8 bases and J dropped 5 bases, with 12 bases sitting between them. CDR3 region: CASFVSEETQYF. The CDR3 coding sequence is TGTGCCAGCTTTGTTAGCGAGGAGACCCAGTACTTC.

This clone was seen just once. The chain employs TRBV6-5 and TRBJ2-1; 9 bases align to TRBD1. The junction had 6 bases not matched to a gene; V was cut back by 0 bases and J by 9 bases. In germline, CDR1 is MNHEY, CDR2 SVGAGI. This CDR3 comprises 15 residues. The CDR3 spells CASSYSGQGSGEQFF. The DNA of the CDR3 is TGTGCCAGCAGTTACTCGGGACAGGGAAGCGGTGAGCAGTTCTTC.

DNA for the CDR3: TGCAGCGTTGCCTCGACTATCTCTCAGGGGGAGCAGTACTTC. Translation gives CSVASTISQGEQYF. This chain links TRBV29-1 with TRBJ2-7; the D gene is possibly TRBD1 (6 bases). Trimming pared 4 bases from V and 7 bases from J, leaving 20 bases between. Germline CDR1 SQVTM, CDR2 ANQGSEA. CDR3 length equals 14 residues.

The chain carries TRBV15 and TRBJ1-5; D call uncertain. Germline V gives CDR1 LNHNV, CDR2 YYDKDF (reference sequence). V was trimmed by 0 bases and J by 3 bases, leaving 9 bases between them. The CDR3 is 15 amino acids. The CDR3 protein is CATSRDSSYNQPQHF. CDR3 bases: TGTGCCACCAGCAGAGATAGCAGCTACAATCAGCCCCAGCATTTT.

The chain employs TRBV4-2 and TRBJ2-7; 9 nucleotides line up with TRBD1. V lost 1 base and J lost 3; bases outside the gene matches: 1. The CDR3 is made up of 14 amino acids. Germline V gene lookup returns CDR1 LGHNA and CDR2 YNFKEQ. CDR3 bases: TGTGCCAGCAGCCAAGGACAGGGGGTCTACGAGCAGTACTTC. This encodes CASSQGQGVYEQYF.

This chain uses TRBV27 with TRBJ1-1, with D perhaps matching TRBD1 (6 bases). This CDR3 is 15 amino acids long. The V end lost 2 bases, the J end lost 4 bases, and 14 bases lay between the germline ends. Germline values: CDR1 MNHEY, CDR2 SMNVEV (reference sequence). As DNA, the CDR3 is TGTGCCAGCAGTTTACACAGGGATGGTGGCACTGAAGCTTTCTTT. This encodes CASSLHRDGGTEAFF.

The genes are TRBV10-3 and TRBJ2-7, with TRBD2 matching over 10 bases. The CDR3 is 13 residues long. CDR1 ENHRY and CDR2 SYGVKD come from the germline V gene. The CDR3 nucleotides read TGTGCCATCAGTGAGTCTCGAGGGGTACTAGCGGGAGTC. Its protein product is CAISESRGVLAGV.

The table lists this clone with a count of one. The chain employs TRBV4-1 and TRBJ2-7; a weak D match, TRBD2 (5 bases). Germline V gene lookup returns CDR1 MGHRA and CDR2 YSYEKL. Trimming shortened V by 0 bases and J by 0 bases, and 9 bases separated the two germline ends. The CDR3 runs 15 residues. Here the CDR3 DNA reads TGCGCCAGCAGCCAAGATCAGGAGGTCTCCTACGAGCAGTACTTC. Amino acid sequence: CASSQDQEVSYEQYF.

The chain is built from TRBV7-9 and TRBJ1-1, with D tentatively TRBD1 (6 bases). CDR1 is SEHNR and CDR2 is FQNEAQ in the germline V gene (reference sequence). V lost 5 bases to trimming and J lost 3 bases, with 10 bases between them. The CDR3 consists of 13 residues. Here the CDR3 reads CASSIQGDTEAFF. The CDR3 DNA reads TGTGCCAGCAGCATACAGGGTGACACTGAAGCTTTCTTT.